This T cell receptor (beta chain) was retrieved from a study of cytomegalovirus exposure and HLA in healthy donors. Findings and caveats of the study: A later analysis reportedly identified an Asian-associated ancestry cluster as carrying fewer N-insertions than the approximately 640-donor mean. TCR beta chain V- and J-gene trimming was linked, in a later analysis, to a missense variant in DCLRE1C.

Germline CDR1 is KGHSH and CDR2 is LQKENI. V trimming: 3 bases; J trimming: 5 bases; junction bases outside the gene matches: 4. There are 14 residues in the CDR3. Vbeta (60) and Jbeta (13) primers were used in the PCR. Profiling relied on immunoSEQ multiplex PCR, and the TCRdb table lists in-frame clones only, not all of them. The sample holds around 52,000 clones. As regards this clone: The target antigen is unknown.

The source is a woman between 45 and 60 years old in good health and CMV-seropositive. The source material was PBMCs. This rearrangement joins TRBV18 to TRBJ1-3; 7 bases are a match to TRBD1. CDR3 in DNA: TGTGCCAGCTCACCGGGCAGGGGGAGAAACACCATATATTTT. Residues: CASSPGRGRNTIYF. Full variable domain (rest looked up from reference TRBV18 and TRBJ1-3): NAGVMQNPRHLVRRRGQEARLRCSPMKGHSHVYWYRQLPEEGLKFMVYLQKENIIDESGMPKERFSAEFPKEGPSILRIQQVVRGDSAAYFCASSPGRGRNTIYFGEGSWLTVV.